A single sample gave rise to the 25 T cell receptor beta chains below, sequenced in a study of T-cell reconstitution after alpha-beta-depleted transplantation in children. Preparation of the TCRbeta library was carried out with unique molecular identifiers. TCRdb re-derived calls from the PCR reads in MiXCR, one entry per CDR3 protein. The data contain roughly 570,000 distinct CDR3 sequences, over 20% of them singletons. The sequencing here drew on PBMCs, taken before TCRalphabeta/CD19-depleted stem cell transplant. The receptors shown here come from a boy under two years old with Wiskott-Aldrich syndrome, due to receive a stem cell transplant.

This clonotype was recorded a few times. V gene TRBV5-1 combines with J gene TRBJ2-5; no definite D call. CDR3 length equals 13 residues. The V gene lost 0 bases and the J gene lost 4 bases, with 7 bases spanning the gap. Germline CDR1 reads SGHRS; CDR2 reads YFSETQ. The CDR3 DNA reads TGCGCCAGCAGCTTGGAACTCCTAGAGACCCAGTACTTC. It translates to CASSLELLETQYF.

J is TRBJ1-1 and V is TRBV29-1; D not resolved. In germline, CDR1 is SQVTM, CDR2 ANQGSEA. This CDR3 comprises 11 residues. Between the trimmed V and J ends, which lost 5 bases and 4 bases, there was a span of 8 bases. CDR3 protein: CSVTDSTEAFF. CDR3 in DNA: TGCAGCGTTACAGATTCCACTGAAGCTTTCTTT.

This rearrangement joins TRBV5-1 to TRBJ2-7, with D unresolved. The CDR3 runs 13 residues. Germline CDR1 is SGHRS and CDR2 is YFSETQ. Trimming removed 2 bases from V and 3 bases from J, with 9 bases in between. The CDR3 here is CASSLVQDYEQYF. Written as DNA, the CDR3 is TGCGCCAGCAGCTTAGTTCAGGACTACGAGCAGTACTTC.

The rearrangement links TRBV2 to TRBJ2-2; no clear D gene. V shed 4 bases and J shed 8 bases, with 20 bases lying between them. This CDR3 region has 16 residues. Germline CDR1 is SNHLY and CDR2 is FYNNEI. The CDR3 loop is CASSGSTSSSSGELFF. The CDR3 nucleotides read TGTGCCAGCAGTGGCTCTACAAGTAGTTCATCGGGGGAGCTGTTTTTT.

The sample holds a few counts of this clonotype. The CDR3 DNA reads TGTGCCACCAGCGACAGGGCAGGGGGCATCTACGAGCAGTACTTC. This translates into CATSDRAGGIYEQYF. The J gene is TRBJ2-7, the V gene TRBV15; TRBD1 matches 8 bases. Germline V gene data show CDR1 as LNHNV and CDR2 as YYDKDF (reference sequence). J gave up 3 bases and V 5 bases, and 9 bases lay outside the gene matches. This CDR3 comprises 15 residues. Full variable domain (missing parts from reference TRBV15 and TRBJ2-7): DAMVIQNPRYQVTQFGKPVTLSCSQTLNHNVMYWYQQKSSQAPKLLFHYYDKDFNNEADTPDNFQSRRPNTSFCFLDIRSPGLGDTAMYLCATSDRAGGIYEQYFGPGTRLTVT.

This clonotype was seen a few times. The chain joins TRBV2 to TRBJ2-1; TRBD2 matches at 7 bases. CDR1 is SNHLY and CDR2 is FYNNEI in the germline V gene. The CDR3 has 15 amino acids. Trimming took 8 bases from V and 0 from J; bases not matched to a gene: 7. The CDR3 DNA reads as TGTGCCAGCCGCCTAGCGGAAAGCTCCTACAATGAGCAGTTCTTC. This sequence encodes CASRLAESSYNEQFF.

The CDR3, as DNA: TGCAGCGTTGGACTAGCGGGGGCCTACGAGCAGTACTTC. Its translation is CSVGLAGAYEQYF. This chain joins TRBV29-1 and TRBJ2-7; 12 bases are shared with TRBD2. Germline lookup yields CDR1 SQVTM and CDR2 ANQGSEA. V lost 4 bases to trimming and J lost 2 bases; unmatched junction nucleotides: 0. CDR3 size: 13 residues.

The V and J genes are TRBV12-3 or TRBV12-4 and TRBJ2-1; D remains unclear. V was pared by 7 bases and J by 0 bases, with 13 bases between. This CDR3 has 15 amino acids. The DNA for the CDR3 is TGTGCCAGCACCAACCGAGTAAGCTCCTACAATGAGCAGTTCTTC. Protein product: CASTNRVSSYNEQFF.

V gene TRBV7-2 combines with J gene TRBJ2-7; the D call may be TRBD1 or TRBD2 (5 bases each). The length of the CDR3 is 16 residues. The V gene lost 2 bases and the J gene lost 3 bases, with 17 bases spanning the gap. The germline CDR1 and CDR2 sequences are SGHTA and FQGNSA. This CDR3 reads CASSLIALGDLYEQYF. The CDR3 nucleotides are TGTGCCAGCAGCTTAATTGCCCTGGGGGACCTCTACGAGCAGTACTTC.

The chain links TRBV12-3 or TRBV12-4 to TRBJ2-3; D possibly uses TRBD1 or TRBD2 (5 bases each). The CDR3 is 16 amino acids. V gave up 2 bases and J gave up 1 base, with 13 bases separating them. The CDR3 region is CASSLKPGPRTDTQYF. In DNA, the CDR3 is TGTGCCAGCAGTTTAAAACCGGGACCCCGCACAGATACGCAGTATTTT.

The table lists this clonotype with many counts. The CDR3 DNA reads as TGTGCCAGCAGTTTCCAGAACACTGAAGCTTTCTTT. As protein: CASSFQNTEAFF. The chain recombines TRBV28 with TRBJ1-1; D is undetermined. The CDR3 spans 12 residues. Trimming took off 3 bases at V and 1 base at J, with 3 bases between the two ends. Germline V gives CDR1 MDHEN, CDR2 SYDVKM.

In its sample, this clonotype was seen a few times. The V call is TRBV28, the J call TRBJ2-5, with D maybe TRBD2 (5 bases). The CDR3 contains 14 residues. Germline V lookup: CDR1 MDHEN, CDR2 SYDVKM. The V end was cut by 5 bases, the J end by 2 bases, with 12 bases between. In DNA form, the CDR3 reads TGTGCCAGCAGTCCCTGGGGAGTACAAGAGACCCAGTACTTC. As protein: CASSPWGVQETQYF.

The chain joins TRBV11-1 to TRBJ1-1, with 8 bases matching TRBD1. The trim removed 4 bases at V and 6 bases at J, leaving 13 bases unmatched. The CDR3 runs 16 residues. Per the germline V gene, CDR1 is SGHAT and CDR2 is FQDESV (reference sequence). This CDR3 is CASSSLRTRGRSEAFF. The CDR3 coding sequence is TGTGCCAGCAGCTCCCTCCGTACCAGGGGGCGATCTGAAGCTTTCTTT. The full variable domain, with the rest looked up from reference TRBV11-1 and TRBJ1-1, is EAEVAQSPRYKITEKSQAVAFWCDPISGHATLYWYRQILGQGPELLVQFQDESVVDDSQLPKDRFSAERLKGVDSTLKIQPAELGDSAMYLCASSSLRTRGRSEAFFGQGTRLTVV.

The chain links TRBV2 to TRBJ2-1; D is tentatively TRBD1 or TRBD2 (5 bases each). The CDR3 has 11 amino acids. Trimming took 8 bases from V and 6 from J, leaving 8 bases between them. CDR1 is SNHLY, CDR2 FYNNEI, per germline. The CDR3 region is CASYGTNEQFF. Here the CDR3 DNA reads TGTGCCAGCTACGGGACCAATGAGCAGTTCTTC.

This sequence joins TRBV5-1 and TRBJ2-3, with D unresolved. The CDR3 has 13 amino acids. Germline CDR1 reads SGHRS; CDR2 reads YFSETQ. V was pared by 4 bases and J by 4 bases, with 10 bases between. The CDR3 here is CASSLISADTQYF. In nucleotides, the CDR3 is TGCGCCAGCAGCCTCATATCTGCAGATACGCAGTATTTT.

This chain uses TRBV10-3 with TRBJ2-2; D gene uncertain. CDR3 size: 15 residues. Germline CDR1 reads ENHRY; CDR2 reads SYGVKD. V lost 0 bases, J lost 3 bases, and 8 bases lay in between. The CDR3 nucleotides are TGTGCCATCAGTGAGTCGACCGGTTACACCGGGGAGCTGTTTTTT. This sequence encodes CAISESTGYTGELFF.

This clonotype turned up a few times. The chain joins TRBV6-1 to TRBJ2-7; 7 bases match TRBD2. V lost 6 bases, J lost 2 bases, and 7 bases stayed unmatched. CDR3 length: 14 residues. CDR1 is MNHNS and CDR2 is SASEGT in the germline V gene. CDR3 sequence (DNA): TGTGCCAGCAGAGCGGGATACACAACCTACGAGCAGTACTTC. This sequence encodes CASRAGYTTYEQYF.

Only a few counts were recorded for this clonotype. The V gene is TRBV4-2, the J gene TRBJ1-6; 8 nucleotides line up with TRBD1. V shed 4 bases, J shed 10 bases, and the junction held 9 bases outside the gene matches. This CDR3 region has 15 residues. Germline V gene data show CDR1 as LGHNA and CDR2 as YNFKEQ. The CDR3 sequence: CASSPQGAGGSPLHF. Written as DNA, the CDR3 is TGTGCCAGCAGCCCACAAGGGGCAGGGGGCTCACCCCTCCACTTT.

The rearrangement joins TRBV12-3 or TRBV12-4 to TRBJ2-1; 12 positions match TRBD2. With V trimmed by 2 bases and J by 1 base, 6 bases remained unmatched. The length of the CDR3 is 18 residues. The CDR3 DNA follows: TGTGCCAGCAGTTTATCTAGCGGGAGGGCCTTATCCTACAATGAGCAGTTCTTC. The encoded protein is CASSLSSGRALSYNEQFF.

This clonotype was seen a handful of times. The chain employs TRBV15 and TRBJ2-1; the D is unclear. The V and J ends lost 5 bases and 7 bases respectively, with 9 bases between them. The CDR3 runs 12 residues. CDR1 is LNHNV, CDR2 YYDKDF, per germline (reference sequence). The CDR3 nucleotides are TGTGCCACCAGCCATGGGTTTAATGAGCAGTTCTTC. Its protein product is CATSHGFNEQFF. Full variable domain (outside the CDR3, taken from reference TRBV15 and TRBJ2-1): DAMVIQNPRYQVTQFGKPVTLSCSQTLNHNVMYWYQQKSSQAPKLLFHYYDKDFNNEADTPDNFQSRRPNTSFCFLDIRSPGLGDTAMYLCATSHGFNEQFFGPGTRLTVL.

V is TRBV5-1 and J is TRBJ2-7; a possible D gene is TRBD1 (8 bases). V lost 4 bases and J lost 3, with 23 bases in between. The CDR3 loop spans 17 amino acids. Germline V gives CDR1 SGHRS, CDR2 YFSETQ. Here the CDR3 DNA reads TGCGCCAGCAGCGCGAACAGGGGGGGAATCATGGTCTACGAGCAGTACTTC. It yields the protein CASSANRGGIMVYEQYF.

The chain uses TRBV20-1 and TRBJ2-3; D tentatively fits TRBD1 or TRBD2 (5 bases each). V was cut by 5 bases and J by 4 bases, with 13 bases left in between. This CDR3 is built from 13 residues. Looked up from germline, CDR1 is DFQATT and CDR2 is SNEGSKA (reference sequence). The CDR3 here is CSAHRGVADTQYF. CDR3 bases: TGCAGTGCTCACAGAGGGGTCGCAGATACGCAGTATTTT.

The chain recombines TRBV5-1 with TRBJ2-7; D gene uncertain. CDR1 is SGHRS, CDR2 YFSETQ, per germline. Trimming took off 5 bases at V and 4 bases at J, with 16 bases between the two ends. The CDR3 covers 14 residues. In nucleotides, the CDR3 is TGCGCCAGCAGAACCTATAAACCCCCTTACGAGCAGTACTTC. Translation gives CASRTYKPPYEQYF.

V and J are TRBV6-1 and TRBJ2-6, with TRBD1 as a possible D gene (6 bases). The CDR3 consists of 17 residues. Per the germline V gene, CDR1 is MNHNS and CDR2 is SASEGT. V shed 7 bases and J shed 0 bases, with 16 bases lying between them. The CDR3 loop reads CASNPTGIFSGANVLTF. The CDR3, as DNA: TGTGCCAGCAACCCCACAGGGATTTTCTCTGGGGCCAACGTCCTGACTTTC.

This clonotype showed up just a few times. This chain uses TRBV20-1 with TRBJ1-2; a weak D match, TRBD1 (6 bases). CDR3 length: 12 amino acids. Germline V gene data show CDR1 as DFQATT and CDR2 as SNEGSKA (reference sequence). The V end lost 6 bases, the J end lost 8 bases, and 16 bases lay between the germline ends. The CDR3 sequence: CSAKTGLEGYTF. In nucleotides, the CDR3 is TGCAGTGCAAAGACAGGCCTGGAGGGCTACACCTTC.